A single TCR beta chain is shown here with its context. Its antigen is as yet unknown. 60 Vbeta and 13 Jbeta primers were used in PCR. Profiling relied on immunoSEQ multiplex PCR, and the TCRdb table lists in-frame clones only, not all of them. Of approximately 170,000 clones listed, 75% to 90% are singletons. The sample belongs to a study of cytomegalovirus exposure and HLA in healthy donors. General study results and limits: The study labeled 170 or so TCR beta chains cytomegalovirus-associated. Later work associated over 15,000 TCR beta sequences with HLA alleles at 0.05 false discovery rate. TRBV6-2, TRBV6-3 and some other V segments were excluded as indistinguishable. As a later analysis revealed, most CMV-associated TCR beta chains appeared HLA-restricted.

Germline lookup yields CDR1 SGHRS and CDR2 YFSETQ. With V trimmed by 0 bases and J by 3 bases, 4 bases remained unmatched. This CDR3 spans 16 amino acids. This TCR was sampled from a boy between 2 and 15 years old in good health and CMV-seronegative. The chain links TRBV5-1 to TRBJ1-4; TRBD1 matches at 8 bases. Sequencing input: PBMCs. CDR3: CASSLAGQGPNEKLFF. The CDR3 DNA reads TGCGCCAGCAGCTTGGCTGGACAGGGCCCTAATGAAAAACTGTTTTTT. The whole variable domain, filled in from reference TRBV5-1 and TRBJ1-4, reads KAGVTQTPRYLIKTRGQQVTLSCSPISGHRSVSWYQQTPGQGLQFLFEYFSETQRNKGNFPGRFSGRQFSNSRSEMNVSTLELGDSALYLCASSLAGQGPNEKLFFGSGTQLSVL.